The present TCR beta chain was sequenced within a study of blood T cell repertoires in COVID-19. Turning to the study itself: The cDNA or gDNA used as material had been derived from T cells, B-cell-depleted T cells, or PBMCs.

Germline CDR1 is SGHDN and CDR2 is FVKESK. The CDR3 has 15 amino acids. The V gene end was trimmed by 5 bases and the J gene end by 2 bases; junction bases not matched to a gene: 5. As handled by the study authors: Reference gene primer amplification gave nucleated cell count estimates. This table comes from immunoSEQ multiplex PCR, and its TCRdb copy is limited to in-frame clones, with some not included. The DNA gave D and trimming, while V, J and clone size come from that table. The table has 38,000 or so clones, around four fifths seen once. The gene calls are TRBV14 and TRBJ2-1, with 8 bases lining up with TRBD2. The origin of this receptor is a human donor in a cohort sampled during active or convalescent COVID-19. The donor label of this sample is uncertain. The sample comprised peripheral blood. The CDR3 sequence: CASSYSGVAYNEQFF. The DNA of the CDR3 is TGTGCCAGCAGCTATAGCGGGGTCGCCTACAATGAGCAGTTCTTC.